These 15 T cell receptor beta chains were all obtained from the same sample, sequenced in a study of cytomegalovirus exposure and HLA in healthy donors. Profiling relied on immunoSEQ multiplex PCR, and the TCRdb table lists in-frame clones only, not all of them. The profile shows around 130,000 clones, about 83% of them singletons. Material for sequencing was PBMCs. The source of these receptors is a woman in her 30s in good health and CMV-seronegative.

The chain has TRBV11-3 and TRBJ2-3; maybe TRBD2 (5 bases). V lost 5 bases and J lost 4, with 25 bases in between. The germline CDR1 and CDR2 sequences are SGHNT and YENEEA. CDR3 length equals 18 residues. CDR3 DNA: TGTGCCAGCAGCGAAGGCCCGGTGGGTAGCGCTTTTCCAGATACGCAGTATTTT. Protein sequence: CASSEGPVGSAFPDTQYF. Full variable domain (missing parts from reference TRBV11-3 and TRBJ2-3): EAGVVQSPRYKIIEKKQPVAFWCNPISGHNTLYWYLQNLGQGPELLIRYENEEAVDDSQLPKDRFSAERLKGVDSTLKIQPAELGDSAVYLCASSEGPVGSAFPDTQYFGPGTRLTVL.

This clone was counted a single time. The chain recombines TRBV19 with TRBJ2-7, with a tentative D call TRBD2 (6 bases). Germline CDR1 reads LNHDA; CDR2 reads SQIVND (reference sequence). This CDR3 comprises 17 residues. The ends were cut back, 3 bases at V and 1 base at J, with 19 bases in the middle. CDR3: CASSMAWSSGDSYEQYF. The CDR3 region has the DNA TGTGCCAGTAGTATGGCCTGGAGTAGCGGTGATTCCTACGAGCAGTACTTC.

V and J are TRBV27 and TRBJ1-3; no clear D gene. Germline CDR1 reads MNHEY; CDR2 reads SMNVEV (reference sequence). V shed 6 bases and J shed 2 bases, with 8 bases lying between them. This CDR3 is built from 13 residues. Written as DNA, the CDR3 is TGTGCCAGCAGGAGATTGACTGGAAACACCATATATTTT. Its protein is CASRRLTGNTIYF.

This sequence joins TRBV9 and TRBJ1-4; weak D call: TRBD1 (6 bases). The CDR3 spans 15 residues. Deletions cut 3 bases from V and 4 bases from J, with 13 bases between. From germline, CDR1 is SGDLS and CDR2 YYNGEE. The CDR3 loop reads CASSATGIGNEKLFF. The CDR3 DNA reads as TGTGCCAGCAGCGCGACAGGTATAGGTAATGAAAAACTGTTTTTT.

The rearrangement joins TRBV6-5 to TRBJ1-1; D perhaps matches TRBD1 (5 bases). This CDR3 is built from 15 residues. Deletions cut 5 bases from V and 0 bases from J, with 13 bases between. Germline V gene lookup returns CDR1 MNHEY and CDR2 SVGAGI. The CDR3 nucleotides read TGTGCCAGCAGTCCCGCTTACAGGCTGAACACTGAAGCTTTCTTT. It specifies CASSPAYRLNTEAFF.

The J gene is TRBJ1-4, the V gene TRBV12-5; D unresolved. Deletions cut 4 bases from V and 8 bases from J, with 17 bases between. The length of the CDR3 is 15 residues. Germline-derived CDR1 and CDR2 are LGHNT and FRNRAP. The CDR3 DNA is TGTGCTAGTGGTTCCCGGGAAAAGGAAGGGGAAAAACTGTTTTTT. This encodes CASGSREKEGEKLFF.

The chain links TRBV27 to TRBJ1-1, with 8 bases fitting TRBD1. The CDR3 length is 18 residues. V lost 5 bases to trimming and J lost 1 base; unmatched junction nucleotides: 15. CDR1 and CDR2 from the germline V gene are MNHEY and SMNVEV (reference sequence). The CDR3 DNA follows: TGTGCCAGCAGTCTTAGGGGTGGCAGGGGGCTTGAGAACACTGAAGCTTTCTTT. Its translation: CASSLRGGRGLENTEAFF.

The chain employs TRBV9 and TRBJ1-3; 9 nucleotides agree with TRBD1. Germline loops: CDR1 SGDLS, CDR2 YYNGEE. Unmatched junction bases numbered 4, after V lost 2 bases and J lost 4 bases. The length of the CDR3 is 15 residues. This CDR3 reads CASSVGQGAGNTIYF. In DNA, the CDR3 is TGTGCCAGCAGCGTGGGACAGGGAGCCGGAAACACCATATATTTT.

This clone was picked up a small number of times. This sequence joins TRBV19 and TRBJ1-5, with TRBD1 identical over 7 bases. Germline assignment: CDR1 LNHDA and CDR2 SQIVND (reference sequence). This CDR3 contains 15 residues. The trim removed 4 bases at V and 2 bases at J, leaving 5 bases unmatched. The CDR3 region is CASSSDRVGNQPQHF. Here the CDR3 DNA reads TGTGCCAGTAGTAGCGACAGGGTGGGCAATCAGCCCCAGCATTTT.

The genes are TRBV10-3 and TRBJ2-3, with D hard to call. Germline loops: CDR1 ENHRY, CDR2 SYGVKD. Between the trimmed V and J ends, which lost 3 bases and 6 bases, there was a span of 4 bases. The CDR3 is 11 residues long. The CDR3 DNA reads TGTGCCATCAGTGACAGGGATACGCAGTATTTT. As protein: CAISDRDTQYF.

This clone was recorded a few times. The V call is TRBV2, the J call TRBJ1-2; the match to TRBD1 covers 8 bases. J gave up 4 bases and V 4 bases, and 5 bases lay outside the gene matches. The CDR3 totals 14 residues. Germline CDR1 and CDR2: SNHLY and FYNNEI. The CDR3 DNA is TGTGCCAGCAGTGGCGGAACAGGGGGCTATGGCTACACCTTC. Its protein product is CASSGGTGGYGYTF.

This CDR3 reads CASSLGRDGYTF. CDR3 nucleotides: TGTGCCAGCAGCTTAGGCCGGGATGGCTACACCTTC. This chain links TRBV7-9 with TRBJ1-2, with unresolved D. V shed 1 base and J shed 6 bases, with 6 bases lying between them. Germline loops: CDR1 SEHNR, CDR2 FQNEAQ (reference sequence). This CDR3 spans 12 amino acids. The full variable domain, completed using reference TRBV7-9 and TRBJ1-2, is DTGVSQNPRHKITKRGQNVTFRCDPISEHNRLYWYRQTLGQGPEFLTYFQNEAQLEKSRLLSDRFSAERPKGSFSTLEIQRTEQGDSAMYLCASSLGRDGYTFGSGTRLTVV.

The J gene is TRBJ1-6, the V gene TRBV18; D may be TRBD1 (5 bases). The V end lost 3 bases, the J end lost 11 bases, and 14 bases lay between the germline ends. The CDR3 loop spans 14 amino acids. Germline CDR1 and CDR2: KGHSH and LQKENI. CDR3 residues: CASSPDRLGTPLHF. CDR3 coding DNA: TGTGCCAGCTCACCCGACAGACTAGGGACACCCCTCCACTTT.

This clone was seen more than once but under ten times. The chain joins TRBV11-2 to TRBJ1-4, with 10 bases lining up with TRBD1. Germline V gene sequence: CDR1 SGHAT, CDR2 FQNNGV. V lost 5 bases to trimming and J lost 8 bases; unmatched junction nucleotides: 5. The CDR3 has 14 amino acids. The CDR3 reads CASSTGQGREKLFF. In DNA, the CDR3 is TGTGCCAGCAGCACGGGACAGGGGCGCGAAAAACTGTTTTTT.

The rearrangement joins TRBV7-3 to TRBJ2-5; a weak D match, TRBD1 (6 bases). CDR3 length: 13 amino acids. Per germline, CDR1 SGHTA and CDR2 FQGTGA. Deletions cut 5 bases from V and 4 bases from J, with 11 bases between. CDR3 coding DNA: TGTGCCAGCAGCCAGGACAGACGAGAGACCCAGTACTTC. This codes for CASSQDRRETQYF.